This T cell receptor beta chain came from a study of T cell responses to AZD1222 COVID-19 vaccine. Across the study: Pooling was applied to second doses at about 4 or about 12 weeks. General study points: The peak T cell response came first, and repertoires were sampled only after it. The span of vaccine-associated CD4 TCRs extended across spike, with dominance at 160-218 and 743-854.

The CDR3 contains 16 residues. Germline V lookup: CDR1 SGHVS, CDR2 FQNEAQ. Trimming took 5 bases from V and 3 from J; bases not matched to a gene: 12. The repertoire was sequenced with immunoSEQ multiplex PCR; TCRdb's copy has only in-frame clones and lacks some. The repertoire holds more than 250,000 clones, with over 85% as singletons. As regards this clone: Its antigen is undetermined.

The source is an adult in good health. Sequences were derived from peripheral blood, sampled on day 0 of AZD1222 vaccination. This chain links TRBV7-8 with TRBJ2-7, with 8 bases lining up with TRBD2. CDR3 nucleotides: TGTGCCAGCAGCCGAGTTGGGGCGGGAGGTAGCTACGAGCAGTACTTC. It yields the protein CASSRVGAGGSYEQYF. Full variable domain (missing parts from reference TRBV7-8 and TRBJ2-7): GAGVSQSPRYKVAKRGQDVALRCDPISGHVSLFWYQQALGQGPEFLTYFQNEAQLDKSGLPSDRFFAERPEGSVSTLKIQRTQQEDSAVYLCASSRVGAGGSYEQYFGPGTRLTVT.